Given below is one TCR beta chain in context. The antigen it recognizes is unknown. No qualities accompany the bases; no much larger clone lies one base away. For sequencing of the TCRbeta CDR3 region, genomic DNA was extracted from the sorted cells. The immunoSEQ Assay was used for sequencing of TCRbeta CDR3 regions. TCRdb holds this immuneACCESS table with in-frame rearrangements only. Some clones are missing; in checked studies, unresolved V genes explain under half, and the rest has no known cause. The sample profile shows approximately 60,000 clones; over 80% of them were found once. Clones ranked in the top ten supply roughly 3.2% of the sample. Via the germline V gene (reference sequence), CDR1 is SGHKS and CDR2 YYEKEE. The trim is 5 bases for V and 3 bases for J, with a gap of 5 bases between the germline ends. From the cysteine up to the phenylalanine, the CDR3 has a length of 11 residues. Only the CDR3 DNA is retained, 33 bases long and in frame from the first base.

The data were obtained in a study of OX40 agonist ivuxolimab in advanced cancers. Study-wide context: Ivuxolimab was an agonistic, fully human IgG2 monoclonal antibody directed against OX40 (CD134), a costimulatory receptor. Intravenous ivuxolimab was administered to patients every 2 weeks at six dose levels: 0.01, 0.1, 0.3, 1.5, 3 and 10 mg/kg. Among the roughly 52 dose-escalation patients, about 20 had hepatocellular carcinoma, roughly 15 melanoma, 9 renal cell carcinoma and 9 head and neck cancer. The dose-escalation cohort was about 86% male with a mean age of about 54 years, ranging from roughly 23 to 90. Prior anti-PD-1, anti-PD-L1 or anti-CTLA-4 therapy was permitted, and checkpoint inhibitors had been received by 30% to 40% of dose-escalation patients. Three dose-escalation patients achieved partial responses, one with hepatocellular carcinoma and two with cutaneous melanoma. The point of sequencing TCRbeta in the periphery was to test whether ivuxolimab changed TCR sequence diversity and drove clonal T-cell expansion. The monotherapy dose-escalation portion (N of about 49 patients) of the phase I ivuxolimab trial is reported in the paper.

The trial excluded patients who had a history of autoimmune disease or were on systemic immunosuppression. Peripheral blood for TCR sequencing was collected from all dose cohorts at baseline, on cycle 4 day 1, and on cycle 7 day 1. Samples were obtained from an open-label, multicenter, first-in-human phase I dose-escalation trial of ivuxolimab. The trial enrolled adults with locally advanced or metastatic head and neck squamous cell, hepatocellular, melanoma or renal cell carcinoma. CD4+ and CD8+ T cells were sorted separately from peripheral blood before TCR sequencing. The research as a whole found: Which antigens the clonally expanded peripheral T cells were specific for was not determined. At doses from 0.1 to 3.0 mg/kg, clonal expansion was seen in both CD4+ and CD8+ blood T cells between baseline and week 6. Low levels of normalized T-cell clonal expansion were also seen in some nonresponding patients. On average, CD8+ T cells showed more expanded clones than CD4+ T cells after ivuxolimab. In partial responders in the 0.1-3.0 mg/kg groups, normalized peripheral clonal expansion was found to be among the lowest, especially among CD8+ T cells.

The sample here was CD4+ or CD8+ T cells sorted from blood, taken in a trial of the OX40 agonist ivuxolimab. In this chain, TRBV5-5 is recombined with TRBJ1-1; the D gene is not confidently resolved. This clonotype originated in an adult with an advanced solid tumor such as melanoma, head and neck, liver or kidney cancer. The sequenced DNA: TGTGCCAGCAGGGAGTACACTGAAGCTTTCTTT. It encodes CASREYTEAFF. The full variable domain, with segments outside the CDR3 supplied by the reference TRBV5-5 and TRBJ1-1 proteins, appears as DAGVTQSPTHLIKTRGQQVTLRCSPISGHKSVSWYQQVLGQGPQFIFQYYEKEERGRGNFPDRFSARQFPNYSSELNVNALLLGDSALYLCASREYTEAFFGQGTRLTVV.